This TCR beta chain was observed in a study of blood T cells in healthy people across ages. General study points: Any conclusive comparison of naive versus antigen-experienced cells was prevented by using unsorted PBMCs.

V was cut by 8 bases and J by 0 bases, with 8 bases left in between. Germline V CDR1 and CDR2: KGHSH, LQKENI. The CDR3 is made up of 13 amino acids. This clonotype occurred many times. Its antigen is undetermined. Using a J-beta primer mix together with a sample-barcoded 5' primer, a second PCR was run for 7 to 11 cycles. One entry per CDR3 protein, called by TCRdb with MiXCR from the 5' RACE reads. The table records about 830,000 distinct CDR3 sequences, about 59% of them present only once. The sample consisted of blood. The genes are TRBV18 and TRBJ1-5, with unresolved D. The receptor's source is a man under 40 in good health. The CDR3 reads CASSPDSNQPQHF. As DNA, the CDR3 is TGTGCCAGCAGCCCCGATAGCAATCAGCCCCAGCATTTT.